The clone carrying this TCR beta chain has only a few counts. The antigen remains unidentified. Produced via immunoSEQ multiplex PCR; TCRdb's table is partial and in-frame only. The table shows approximately 45,000 clones, with under 75% occurring only once. This entry is derived from a study of cytotoxic CD8 clonotypes in ibrutinib-treated CLL. About the study: The cohort had around 10 relapsed/refractory and over 14 treatment-naive patients, around 18 IGHV unmutated.

Study conclusions and caveats: Contraction or stability on treatment characterized the public clonotypes, which were uncommon. Clonality increased at ibrutinib response and stayed stable in sustained remission. At progression, however, it fell back toward baseline.

Trimming took off 3 bases at V and 2 bases at J, with 11 bases between the two ends. CDR1 is SGDLS, CDR2 YYNGEE, per germline. The CDR3 loop spans 14 amino acids. This TCR was sampled from a human donor with chronic lymphocytic leukemia. Sample: PBMCs, taken after 12 months of ibrutinib treatment. This rearrangement joins TRBV9 to TRBJ1-2, with a possible D match to TRBD1 (6 bases). The CDR3 sequence is CASSDAQGNYGYTF. The CDR3 DNA is TGTGCCAGCAGCGACGCACAGGGCAACTATGGCTACACCTTC.